Following are 16 T cell receptor beta chains from one sample sequenced in a study of cytomegalovirus exposure and HLA in healthy donors. 60 Vbeta and 13 Jbeta primers were used in PCR. Libraries were prepared by immunoSEQ multiplex PCR; TCRdb keeps only in-frame clonotypes and omits some of them. This sample has approximately 130,000 clones; 60% to 80% occur once, and the top ten carry less than 4.5%. The sample was PBMCs. The receptors were sampled from a man aged 45-65 years in good health and CMV-seropositive.

The J gene is TRBJ2-2, the V gene TRBV11-2, with D perhaps matching TRBD2 (6 bases). Trimming cost V 1 base and J 6 bases, with 6 bases left between them. The CDR3 runs 13 residues. Germline V gives CDR1 SGHAT, CDR2 FQNNGV. The CDR3 DNA is TGTGCCAGCAGCTTAGCGGGGGCCGGGGAGCTGTTTTTT. This translates into CASSLAGAGELFF.

This sequence joins TRBV4-2 and TRBJ2-1; the match to TRBD2 covers 10 bases. Looked up from germline, CDR1 is LGHNA and CDR2 is YNFKEQ. Trimming took 0 bases from V and 1 from J; bases not matched to a gene: 3. The CDR3 consists of 17 residues. CDR3 DNA: TGTGCCAGCAGCCAAGATGGACTAGCGGTGTCCTACAATGAGCAGTTCTTC. Its protein product is CASSQDGLAVSYNEQFF.

The V and J genes are TRBV18 and TRBJ2-1; D unresolved. Per the germline V gene, CDR1 is KGHSH and CDR2 is LQKENI. Trimming cost V 8 bases and J 4 bases, with 12 bases left between them. The CDR3 covers 13 residues. This CDR3 reads CASHSTVYNEQFF. The CDR3 DNA is TGTGCCAGCCACTCAACAGTTTACAATGAGCAGTTCTTC.

This clone was observed a few times. The chain carries TRBV6-1 and TRBJ1-5; TRBD1 aligns across 12 bases. Per the germline V gene, CDR1 is MNHNS and CDR2 is SASEGT. CDR3 length equals 15 residues. The J segment lost 6 bases and the V segment lost 7 bases, leaving 7 bases of the junction unmatched. As DNA, the CDR3 is TGTGCCAGCACCTGGGACAGGGGGCAGATTCAGCCCCAGCATTTT. This gives the protein CASTWDRGQIQPQHF.

The V call is TRBV6-5, the J call TRBJ2-3; D possibly corresponds to TRBD2 (6 bases). The CDR3 loop spans 13 amino acids. Germline assignment: CDR1 MNHEY and CDR2 SVGAGI. V lost 5 bases to trimming and J lost 6 bases, with 12 bases between them. This CDR3 reads CASSPRGGDTQYF. The CDR3 DNA follows: TGTGCCAGCAGTCCCAGAGGAGGGGATACGCAGTATTTT.

The chain has TRBV19 and TRBJ2-3, with 7 positions matching TRBD2. After removal of 5 bases from V and 0 bases from J, the junction contained 11 bases not matched to a gene. Germline loops: CDR1 LNHDA, CDR2 SQIVND (reference sequence). CDR3 length: 17 amino acids. CDR3 DNA: TGTGCCAGTAGTCTTTCCCTAGCGGCGAGTAGCACAGATACGCAGTATTTT. It codes for CASSLSLAASSTDTQYF.

There are a few counts of this clone. This chain connects TRBV19 to TRBJ1-1; D is uncertain. Germline CDR1 is LNHDA and CDR2 is SQIVND (reference sequence). The CDR3 sequence is 15 residues long. Trimming took off 5 bases at V and 1 base at J, with 14 bases between the two ends. The CDR3 DNA follows: TGTGCCAGTAGTCCCCAAGGACTGGGGAACACTGAAGCTTTCTTT. This codes for CASSPQGLGNTEAFF.

This clone has just one count. The CDR3 DNA sequence: TGTGCCAGCAACCTACAGGGTTCAATCTACGAGCAGTACTTC. Its translation: CASNLQGSIYEQYF. This chain links TRBV6-1 with TRBJ2-7; maybe TRBD1 (6 bases). The V end was cut by 7 bases, the J end by 3 bases, with 16 bases between. In germline, CDR1 is MNHNS, CDR2 SASEGT. This CDR3 comprises 14 residues.

In regard to this clone: The junction and the germline gene differ at one end; a read error may be behind it. The chain has TRBV4-1 and TRBJ1-3, with no clear D. In germline, CDR1 is MGHRA, CDR2 YSYEKL. The CDR3 sequence is 14 residues long. The CDR3 reads CASREIDSGNAIYF. For the CDR3, the DNA is TGCGCCAGCAGGGAGATTGACTCTGGAAACGCCATATATTTT.

This chain connects TRBV2 to TRBJ1-5; the D gene is possibly TRBD1 (5 bases). Germline CDR1 is SNHLY and CDR2 is FYNNEI. V lost 3 bases and J lost 1, with 10 bases in between. The CDR3 sequence is 15 residues long. The CDR3 protein is CASSDAGPSNQPQHF. CDR3 DNA: TGTGCCAGCAGTGATGCAGGGCCGAGCAATCAGCCCCAGCATTTT.

Remarks on this clone: The same CDR3 is also encoded by other DNA sequences in this sample. V and J are TRBV7-9 and TRBJ2-7; 10 bases map to TRBD1. The CDR3 is made up of 14 amino acids. The germline gives CDR1 SEHNR, CDR2 FQNEAQ (reference sequence). Trimming at V came to 4 bases and at J to 7 bases, leaving 7 bases not matched to a gene. CDR3 DNA: TGTGCCAGCAGCTCGGACAGGGGGAGTCGGGAGCAGTACTTC. Translating it yields CASSSDRGSREQYF.

The rearrangement joins TRBV5-1 to TRBJ2-2; 8 nucleotides align to TRBD2. The germline V gene has CDR1 SGHRS and CDR2 YFSETQ. Losses at the gene ends were 4 bases for V and 4 bases for J; bases not matched to a gene: 6. The CDR3 loop spans 15 amino acids. The chain's CDR3 is CASSLGGASTGELFF. CDR3 nucleotide sequence: TGCGCCAGCAGCCTCGGGGGGGCAAGCACCGGGGAGCTGTTTTTT.

The rearrangement uses TRBV19 and TRBJ1-3, with 11 bases lining up with TRBD1. V was pared by 8 bases and J by 0 bases, with 15 bases of the junction left unmatched. The CDR3 has 19 residues. Germline CDR1 is LNHDA and CDR2 is SQIVND (reference sequence). In DNA, the CDR3 is TGTGCCAGTGGGACAGGGGGGGAGAATGCCTTCTTCTCTGGAAACACCATATATTTT. The encoded protein is CASGTGGENAFFSGNTIYF.

In its sample, this clone was seen a few times. The chain carries TRBV19 and TRBJ2-7; TRBD2 is a possible D gene (6 bases). Germline CDR1 is LNHDA and CDR2 is SQIVND (reference sequence). The CDR3 extends over 16 amino acids. V gave up 5 bases and J gave up 0 bases, with 17 bases separating them. CDR3 coding DNA: TGTGCCAGTAGTGCGCGGGCGGAGGGGAGCTCCTACGAGCAGTACTTC. It translates to CASSARAEGSSYEQYF.

V is TRBV6-5 and J is TRBJ1-1; D might be TRBD1 (5 bases). The V end lost 6 bases, the J end lost 6 bases, and 14 bases lay between the germline ends. Germline assignment: CDR1 MNHEY and CDR2 SVGAGI. CDR3 length equals 13 residues. Written as DNA, the CDR3 is TGTGCCAGCAGGAAACAGGTGCAGTCTGAAGCTTTCTTT. It codes for CASRKQVQSEAFF.

This clone was seen more than once but under ten times. This CDR3 is also generated by other DNA sequences in the sample. This chain connects TRBV7-9 to TRBJ1-2, with TRBD1 as a possible D gene (5 bases). The CDR3 consists of 13 residues. V lost 2 bases to trimming and J lost 3 bases, with 7 bases between them. The V gene's germline CDR1 is SEHNR and CDR2 FQNEAQ (reference sequence). The CDR3 here is CASSLQTDYGYTF. The CDR3 DNA reads as TGTGCCAGCAGCTTACAGACAGACTATGGCTACACCTTC. The variable domain in full, completed from reference TRBV7-9 and TRBJ1-2, reads DTGVSQNPRHKITKRGQNVTFRCDPISEHNRLYWYRQTLGQGPEFLTYFQNEAQLEKSRLLSDRFSAERPKGSFSTLEIQRTEQGDSAMYLCASSLQTDYGYTFGSGTRLTVV.